This is a list of T cell receptor beta chains from one sample in a study of response to subunit inactivated influenza vaccine. Each CDR3 protein is one row after TCRdb ran MiXCR on the RT-PCR reads. The sample holds about 780,000 distinct CDR3 sequences, roughly 18% seen once. The starting material was PBMCs from blood, obtained approximately 5 days after vaccination. The receptors shown here come from a man aged 50-60 years who received an inactivated influenza vaccine. The CDR3 runs from the conserved cysteine through the conserved F or W. The D gene is left open where the match is weak. Some rows mark clone size as missing; the rest say once, few, many or name a class of expanded clone.

v_call	clone_size	d_call	j_call	cdr3_nt	cdr3_aa
TRBV20-1	-	TRBD1	TRBJ2-4	TGCAGTGCCCACTTGCCATACAGGGGCGAGAACATTCAGTACTTC	CSAHLPYRGENIQYF
TRBV10-3	few	TRBD1	TRBJ2-2	TGTGCCATGGCGACAGGGGGCCGTGGGAGCACCGGGGAGCTGTTTTTT	CAMATGGRGSTGELFF
TRBV7-2	-	TRBD1	TRBJ2-3	TGTGCCAGCAGCCCAACCGGGACAGCTCAGCCAGATACGCAGTATTTT	CASSPTGTAQPDTQYF
TRBV4-3	few	TRBD2	TRBJ2-3	TGCGCCAGCAGCCAGTCTAGCGGGAGGGGAGATACGCAGTATTTT	CASSQSSGRGDTQYF
TRBV20-1	few	TRBD2	TRBJ2-7	TGCAGTGCTAGAGATCTTGGGACTAGCGACCACGAGCAGTACTTC	CSARDLGTSDHEQYF
TRBV10-3	few	-	TRBJ2-7	TGTGCCATCAGTGAAAGAACTAGCTCACACGAGCAGTACTTC	CAISERTSSHEQYF
TRBV6-5	few	-	TRBJ1-6	TGTGCCAGCAGTTACGCAGGGTCGGGTAATTCACCCCTCCACTTT	CASSYAGSGNSPLHF
TRBV10-3	few	-	TRBJ1-2	TGTGCCATCAGTAACTCCGGGACACTCGATAACTATGGCTACACCTTC	CAISNSGTLDNYGYTF
TRBV9	few	-	TRBJ1-3	TGTGCCAGCAGCCGGACCGTAACCTCTGGAAACACCATATATTTT	CASSRTVTSGNTIYF
TRBV20-1	-	-	TRBJ1-2	TGCAGTGCTAGAGATAACGATTTTCACGACACCTTC	CSARDNDFHDTF
TRBV5-1	-	-	TRBJ2-2	TGCGCCAGCAGCTTGGCTGGGAATGTCCTTACCGGGGAGCTGTTTTTT	CASSLAGNVLTGELFF
TRBV20-1	-	TRBD2	TRBJ2-1	TGCAGTGCTAGAAGGACTAGCTCGGGCGATGAGCAGTTCTTC	CSARRTSSGDEQFF
TRBV12-3/TRBV12-4	few	TRBD2	TRBJ2-4	TGTGCCAGCAGTTTAGCGCCAGGACTAGCGGGACTAGCCAAAAACATTCAGTACTTC	CASSLAPGLAGLAKNIQYF
TRBV20-1	-	-	TRBJ2-7	TGCAGTGCTAGAGTCCCCAGTACCTACGAGCAGTACTTC	CSARVPSTYEQYF
TRBV18	-	TRBD2	TRBJ2-1	TGTGCCAGCTCACCACGGAGCGGGAGATCGGGTGAGCAGTTCTTC	CASSPRSGRSGEQFF